The 20 T cell receptor beta chains reported below all come from one sample, sequenced in a study of cytomegalovirus exposure and HLA in healthy donors. Generated by immunoSEQ multiplex PCR, the TCRdb table keeps only in-frame clones and is missing some. The sample holds about 330,000 clones, 86% seen once. The sequenced sample consisted of PBMCs. The source of these receptors is a woman in her late teens or twenties in good health and CMV-seronegative.

Here the CDR3 reads CASSLSPGLEAYEQYF. CDR3 sequence (DNA): TGTGCCAGCAGCTTATCTCCGGGACTAGAGGCCTACGAGCAGTACTTC. The chain carries TRBV7-8 and TRBJ2-7; 8 positions match TRBD2. J lost 2 bases, V lost 2 bases, and 8 bases had no gene match. Germline-derived CDR1 and CDR2 are SGHVS and FQNEAQ. The CDR3 is 16 residues long. Based on the CDR3 plus reference TRBV7-8 and TRBJ2-7, the full variable domain is GAGVSQSPRYKVAKRGQDVALRCDPISGHVSLFWYQQALGQGPEFLTYFQNEAQLDKSGLPSDRFFAERPEGSVSTLKIQRTQQEDSAVYLCASSLSPGLEAYEQYFGPGTRLTVT.

In its sample, this clone was seen once. The chain joins TRBV4-1 to TRBJ1-1; D not certain. In germline, CDR1 is MGHRA, CDR2 YSYEKL. The CDR3 has 14 residues. V shed 1 base and J shed 1 base, with 7 bases lying between them. The CDR3: CASSQGYGNTEAFF. As DNA, the CDR3 is TGCGCCAGCAGCCAAGGGTACGGGAACACTGAAGCTTTCTTT.

The chain employs TRBV7-8 and TRBJ2-1; D might be TRBD1 (5 bases). CDR3 length equals 18 residues. Between the trimmed V and J ends, which lost 1 base and 5 bases, there was a span of 21 bases. Germline V gene data show CDR1 as SGHVS and CDR2 as FQNEAQ. This chain's CDR3 is CASSLEEMGWGGNNEQFF. CDR3 bases: TGTGCCAGCAGCTTAGAAGAGATGGGCTGGGGCGGTAACAATGAGCAGTTCTTC.

The J gene is TRBJ2-7, the V gene TRBV6-5; the match to TRBD1 covers 10 bases. The CDR3 has 15 amino acids. CDR1 is MNHEY and CDR2 is SVGAGI in the germline V gene. The trim removed 4 bases at V and 3 bases at J, leaving 6 bases unmatched. CDR3 bases: TGTGCCAGCAGTTCCAGGGGGACAGGGGACTACGAGCAGTACTTC. This gives the protein CASSSRGTGDYEQYF.

V is TRBV19 and J is TRBJ2-7, with D perhaps TRBD1 (5 bases). V lost 6 bases and J lost 0, with 12 bases in between. Germline loops: CDR1 LNHDA, CDR2 SQIVND (reference sequence). CDR3 length: 14 residues. This CDR3 is CASRNRLHSYEQYF. CDR3 DNA: TGTGCCAGTAGGAACAGGTTGCACTCCTACGAGCAGTACTTC.

The V gene is TRBV2, the J gene TRBJ1-2, with 7 bases matching TRBD1. This CDR3 spans 14 amino acids. Trimming at V came to 9 bases and at J to 4 bases, leaving 11 bases not matched to a gene. CDR1 is SNHLY, CDR2 FYNNEI, per germline. CDR3 DNA: TGTGCCAGAACCCTCCGTGGGGACAGCTATGGCTACACCTTC. It encodes CARTLRGDSYGYTF.

V usage is TRBV25-1 and J usage is TRBJ2-3; the D gene is possibly TRBD2 (6 bases). Germline V CDR1 and CDR2: MGHDK, SYGVNS. This CDR3 comprises 17 residues. The ends were cut back, 8 bases at V and 2 bases at J, with 23 bases in the middle. This CDR3 is CASGGVGGSGLTDTQYF. CDR3 DNA: TGTGCCAGCGGGGGTGTGGGTGGATCGGGACTCACAGATACGCAGTATTTT.

V gene TRBV6-1 combines with J gene TRBJ1-1; D uncertain. Germline CDR1 reads MNHNS; CDR2 reads SASEGT. V shed 3 bases and J shed 11 bases, with 13 bases lying between them. This CDR3 region has 12 residues. DNA of the CDR3: TGTGCCAGCAGTGACCCCGGGAGGAAGGCTTTCTTT. Residues: CASSDPGRKAFF.

The chain has TRBV29-1 and TRBJ2-3; TRBD2 matches at 7 bases. V lost 5 bases, J lost 6 bases, and 14 bases stayed unmatched. CDR1 and CDR2 (germline): SQVTM, ANQGSEA. The CDR3 is 15 residues long. Here the CDR3 DNA reads TGCAGCGTTAATCGTCTAGCGGATTTAGTGGATACGCAGTATTTT. Protein: CSVNRLADLVDTQYF.

The chain is built from TRBV6-1 and TRBJ2-6, with D possibly TRBD2 on 5 matching bases. CDR1 is MNHNS and CDR2 is SASEGT in the germline V gene. This CDR3 spans 14 amino acids. Trimming shortened V by 6 bases and J by 4 bases, and 10 bases separated the two germline ends. The CDR3 protein is CASSPGFGANVLTF. Here the CDR3 DNA reads TGTGCCAGCAGCCCGGGATTCGGGGCCAACGTCCTGACTTTC.

The chain links TRBV6-1 to TRBJ2-3; D is unclear. Trimming left V 6 bases short and J 6 bases short, with 13 bases between. Per germline, CDR1 MNHNS and CDR2 SASEGT. The CDR3 has 13 amino acids. The CDR3 bases are TGTGCCAGCAGCCTGCCACCTGAGGATACGCAGTATTTT. Protein sequence: CASSLPPEDTQYF.

V gene TRBV4-3 combines with J gene TRBJ1-3, with D maybe TRBD1 (5 bases). CDR3 length: 16 amino acids. CDR1 is LGHNA and CDR2 is YSLEER in the germline V gene. V was cut by 0 bases and J by 2 bases, with 11 bases left in between. The CDR3 nucleotides read TGCGCCAGCAGCCAAGATGCAGGGAACACTGGAAACACCATATATTTT. This gives the protein CASSQDAGNTGNTIYF.

The CDR3 DNA reads TGTGCCAGCAGCACCGGTGGGCTAGCGGGAAAGACCGGGGAGCTGTTTTTT. Translating it yields CASSTGGLAGKTGELFF. The chain has TRBV5-4 and TRBJ2-2, with 9 positions matching TRBD2. Germline loops: CDR1 SGHNT, CDR2 YYREEE (reference sequence). This CDR3 spans 17 amino acids. Trimming took 4 bases from V and 5 from J; bases not matched to a gene: 12.

The chain links TRBV2 to TRBJ2-1, with 7 bases lining up with TRBD1. This CDR3 has 20 residues. The V and J ends lost 6 bases and 8 bases, in that order; junction bases with no gene match: 28. Germline values: CDR1 SNHLY, CDR2 FYNNEI. CDR3: CASRAGTHPRTGRYEDEQFF. Here the CDR3 DNA reads TGTGCCAGCAGGGCAGGGACCCACCCCCGGACAGGACGATATGAGGATGAGCAGTTCTTC.

V is TRBV9 and J is TRBJ2-7; TRBD2 aligns across 8 bases. From germline, CDR1 is SGDLS and CDR2 YYNGEE. This CDR3 spans 13 amino acids. V was clipped by 3 bases and J by 4 bases; unmatched bases: 3. DNA for the CDR3: TGTGCCAGCAGCGAGGCGGGAGGATACGAGCAGTACTTC. This codes for CASSEAGGYEQYF.

This chain joins TRBV2 and TRBJ2-6; D is perhaps TRBD1 (5 bases). Germline assignment: CDR1 SNHLY and CDR2 FYNNEI. The CDR3 consists of 14 residues. V dropped 8 bases and J dropped 1 base, with 9 bases sitting between them. The CDR3 region is CASEAGSGANVLTF. Written as DNA, the CDR3 is TGTGCCAGCGAAGCAGGGTCTGGGGCCAACGTCCTGACTTTC.

J is TRBJ2-5 and V is TRBV5-1; 7 bases are shared with TRBD1. V gave up 0 bases and J gave up 3 bases; unmatched junction bases: 5. Germline V gives CDR1 SGHRS, CDR2 YFSETQ. CDR3 length equals 15 residues. The CDR3 reads CASSLGSGQEETQYF. The CDR3 DNA reads TGCGCCAGCAGCTTGGGAAGTGGACAGGAAGAGACCCAGTACTTC. The whole variable domain, filled in from reference TRBV5-1 and TRBJ2-5, reads KAGVTQTPRYLIKTRGQQVTLSCSPISGHRSVSWYQQTPGQGLQFLFEYFSETQRNKGNFPGRFSGRQFSNSRSEMNVSTLELGDSALYLCASSLGSGQEETQYFGPGTRLLVL.

The genes are TRBV13 and TRBJ1-2; 8 bases line up with TRBD1. The CDR3 contains 17 residues. In germline, CDR1 is PRHDT, CDR2 FYEKMQ (reference sequence). V gave up 1 base and J gave up 3 bases; unmatched junction bases: 10. This CDR3 reads CASSLEADREEDYGYTF. The CDR3 nucleotides are TGTGCCAGCAGCTTAGAAGCGGACAGGGAAGAGGACTATGGCTACACCTTC.

The rearrangement links TRBV5-6 to TRBJ2-2; 7 bases agree with TRBD1. Trimming took 3 bases from V and 0 from J; bases not matched to a gene: 8. The CDR3 has 17 amino acids. The germline V gene has CDR1 SGHDT and CDR2 YYEEEE. The CDR3 reads CASSSLNRGTNTGELFF. The CDR3 nucleotides read TGTGCCAGCAGCTCCCTAAACAGGGGTACGAACACCGGGGAGCTGTTTTTT.

This clone was counted between two and nine times. The chain is built from TRBV5-1 and TRBJ2-5; 15 positions agree with TRBD2. Germline values: CDR1 SGHRS, CDR2 YFSETQ. The CDR3 sequence is 17 residues long. After removal of 0 bases from V and 4 bases from J, the junction contained 4 bases not matched to a gene. The CDR3 coding sequence is TGCGCCAGCAGCTTGGGGGGACTAGCGGGAGGAACAGAGACCCAGTACTTC. This encodes CASSLGGLAGGTETQYF.